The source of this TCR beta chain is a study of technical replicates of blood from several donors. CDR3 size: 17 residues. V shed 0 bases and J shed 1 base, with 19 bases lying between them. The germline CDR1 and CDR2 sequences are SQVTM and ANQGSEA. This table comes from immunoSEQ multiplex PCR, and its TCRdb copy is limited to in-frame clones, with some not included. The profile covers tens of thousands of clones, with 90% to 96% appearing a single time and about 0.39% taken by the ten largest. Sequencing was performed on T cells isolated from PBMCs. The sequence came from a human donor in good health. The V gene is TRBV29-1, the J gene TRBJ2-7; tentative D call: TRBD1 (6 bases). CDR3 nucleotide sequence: TGCAGCGTTGAAGATAACTCCGAGACAGGTGATTCCTACGAGCAGTACTTC. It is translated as CSVEDNSETGDSYEQYF.